These 17 T cell receptor beta chains were sequenced from one sample in a study of shared clonotypes between healthy human individuals. CD45RO-negative, CCR7-positively selected cells formed the naive CD8 fraction, excluding terminally differentiated effector memory CD45RA+ cells. Using immunoSEQ multiplex PCR, the repertoire was profiled, and TCRdb retains in-frame clones only, with some absent. The data contain millions of clones, about 92% of them singletons. Sequences were obtained from naive CD8+ T cells from PBMCs. The receptors stem from a man between 18 and 29 years old in good health. Some clones in this sample may be carry-over from other donors' samples.

The genes are TRBV27 and TRBJ2-7; 12 bases agree with TRBD2. The CDR3 loop spans 16 amino acids. J was trimmed by 6 bases and V by 8 bases; bases with no gene match: 14. In germline, CDR1 is MNHEY, CDR2 SMNVEV (reference sequence). The CDR3: CASGRLSTSGSGEQYF. CDR3 nucleotide sequence: TGTGCCAGCGGACGTTTATCGACTAGCGGGAGTGGCGAGCAGTACTTC.

A word on this clone: The same CDR3 can be traced to other DNA sequences in this sample. This chain connects TRBV28 to TRBJ1-1, with TRBD1 matching over 8 bases. The germline gives CDR1 MDHEN, CDR2 SYDVKM. V trimming: 5 bases; J trimming: 1 base; junction bases outside the gene matches: 6. The CDR3 runs to 15 residues. DNA for the CDR3: TGTGCCAGCAGTCCACCTACAGGGGGGAACACTGAAGCTTTCTTT. Its translation is CASSPPTGGNTEAFF.

The V call is TRBV7-6, the J call TRBJ1-4; 8 positions match TRBD1. In germline, CDR1 is SGHVS, CDR2 FNYEAQ. J was trimmed by 4 bases and V by 1 base; bases with no gene match: 2. This CDR3 region has 15 residues. CDR3 nucleotide sequence: TGTGCCAGCAGCTTAGACAGGGGGAGTAATGAAAAACTGTTTTTT. Its translation: CASSLDRGSNEKLFF.

The rearrangement joins TRBV11-2 to TRBJ1-6; unclear D gene. The CDR3 is 16 residues long. Trimming stripped 0 bases from V and 5 bases from J, with 11 bases between. Germline CDR1 is SGHAT and CDR2 is FQNNGV. CDR3 sequence (DNA): TGTGCCAGCAGCTTAGAGTGGCGGGGAAATAATTCACCCCTCCACTTT. Protein: CASSLEWRGNNSPLHF.

The chain combines TRBV9 with TRBJ2-6; D might be TRBD1 (6 bases). This CDR3 has 15 residues. With 4 bases removed from V and 4 bases from J, the gap between germline ends came to 12 bases. Germline loops: CDR1 SGDLS, CDR2 YYNGEE. The CDR3 loop is CASSLHRDGANVLTF. The CDR3 region has the DNA TGTGCCAGCAGCTTGCACAGGGACGGGGCCAACGTCCTGACTTTC.

V and J are TRBV19 and TRBJ2-7, with 10 bases identical to TRBD2. The V gene end was trimmed by 8 bases and the J gene end by 4 bases; junction bases not matched to a gene: 5. The CDR3 extends over 13 amino acids. The germline V gene has CDR1 LNHDA and CDR2 SQIVND (reference sequence). The CDR3 reads CASASGREYEQYF. CDR3 bases: TGTGCCAGTGCTAGCGGGAGAGAGTACGAGCAGTACTTC.

The chain uses TRBV7-8 and TRBJ1-4; D unclear. Germline CDR1 SGHVS, CDR2 FQNEAQ. V lost 1 base and J lost 6, with 18 bases in between. This CDR3 has 17 amino acids. Written as DNA, the CDR3 is TGTGCCAGCAGCTTAGTCCCGGGTATGGTCTCCGATGAAAAACTGTTTTTT. Protein product: CASSLVPGMVSDEKLFF.

To note about this clone: This CDR3 is also generated by other DNA sequences in the sample. The chain couples TRBV27 to TRBJ2-2; D is uncertain. V shed 8 bases and J shed 4 bases, with 5 bases lying between them. Germline lookup yields CDR1 MNHEY and CDR2 SMNVEV (reference sequence). The CDR3 contains 11 residues. The DNA of the CDR3 is TGTGCCAGCGGATCCACCGGGGAGCTGTTTTTT. Its protein is CASGSTGELFF.

The V gene is TRBV6-5, the J gene TRBJ1-2; 9 positions agree with TRBD1. The germline gives CDR1 MNHEY, CDR2 SVGAGI. The CDR3 covers 15 residues. The ends lost 5 bases at V and 6 bases at J; junction bases unmatched: 10. The CDR3 sequence is CASSIRDRVFDGYTF. The CDR3 DNA sequence: TGTGCCAGCAGTATCCGGGACAGGGTTTTTGATGGCTACACCTTC.

Remarks on this clone: Other DNA sequences in this sample translate to the same CDR3. This chain uses TRBV28 with TRBJ1-3; D remains unclear. The CDR3 runs to 14 residues. V gave up 3 bases and J gave up 0 bases, with 6 bases separating them. Germline CDR1 is MDHEN and CDR2 is SYDVKM. Written as DNA, the CDR3 is TGTGCCAGCAGTTTTGGAACCTCTGGAAACACCATATATTTT. It translates to CASSFGTSGNTIYF. Combining the CDR3 with reference TRBV28 and TRBJ1-3 gives the whole variable domain DVKVTQSSRYLVKRTGEKVFLECVQDMDHENMFWYRQDPGLGLRLIYFSYDVKMKEKGDIPEGYSVSREKKERFSLILESASTNQTSMYLCASSFGTSGNTIYFGEGSWLTVV.

This clone was recorded once. The chain links TRBV9 to TRBJ1-2, with TRBD1 identical over 9 bases. The CDR3 spans 12 residues. Germline CDR1 and CDR2: SGDLS and YYNGEE. The trim removed 5 bases at V and 8 bases at J, leaving 4 bases unmatched. The CDR3 sequence: CASRTGGEGYTF. As DNA, the CDR3 is TGTGCCAGCAGAACAGGGGGCGAAGGCTACACCTTC.

This chain links TRBV27 with TRBJ2-2, with D perhaps being TRBD1 or TRBD2 (5 bases each). V lost 10 bases and J lost 7, with 16 bases in between. Germline CDR1 reads MNHEY; CDR2 reads SMNVEV (reference sequence). There are 13 residues in the CDR3. The CDR3 protein is CATNLEGRGELFF. CDR3 nucleotides: TGTGCCACCAACCTTGAGGGACGCGGGGAGCTGTTTTTT.

The J gene is TRBJ2-7, the V gene TRBV10-3; possible D gene TRBD1, 6 bases. This CDR3 has 15 residues. V dropped 0 bases and J dropped 6 bases, with 15 bases sitting between them. Germline V gene data show CDR1 as ENHRY and CDR2 as SYGVKD. The CDR3 loop is CAISESRGLTGEQYF. The CDR3 region has the DNA TGTGCCATCAGTGAGTCCAGGGGCCTAACGGGCGAGCAGTACTTC.

The rearrangement joins TRBV28 to TRBJ2-5; TRBD1 matches at 8 bases. Germline V gives CDR1 MDHEN, CDR2 SYDVKM. Trimming at V came to 6 bases and at J to 5 bases, leaving 11 bases not matched to a gene. This CDR3 spans 15 amino acids. CDR3 in DNA: TGTGCCAGCAGGAGCCGGACAGGGCTTGGGGAGACCCAGTACTTC. This translates into CASRSRTGLGETQYF.

The chain carries TRBV4-1 and TRBJ1-1, with D unclear. The CDR3 is 14 residues long. CDR1 is MGHRA, CDR2 YSYEKL, per germline. V lost 4 bases and J lost 1, with 10 bases in between. CDR3 bases: TGCGCCAGCAGCCGAAAATCCGGGAACACTGAAGCTTTCTTT. Translated, it gives CASSRKSGNTEAFF.

The CDR3 DNA is TGTGCCAGCAGTTTAAGGGGGACAGAGTATAGCAATCAGCCCCAGCATTTT. It encodes CASSLRGTEYSNQPQHF. The V gene is TRBV27, the J gene TRBJ1-5; 7 bases are a match to TRBD1. The CDR3 is made up of 17 amino acids. Germline V lookup: CDR1 MNHEY, CDR2 SMNVEV (reference sequence). V was pared by 2 bases and J by 0 bases, with 7 bases of the junction left unmatched.

The chain employs TRBV9 and TRBJ2-4; TRBD2 matches 9 bases. This CDR3 is 15 amino acids long. V was pared by 0 bases and J by 8 bases, with 6 bases of the junction left unmatched. The germline V gene has CDR1 SGDLS and CDR2 YYNGEE. The chain's CDR3 is CASSVGGRAGDIQYF. In nucleotides, the CDR3 is TGTGCCAGCAGCGTAGGCGGGAGGGCCGGGGACATTCAGTACTTC.